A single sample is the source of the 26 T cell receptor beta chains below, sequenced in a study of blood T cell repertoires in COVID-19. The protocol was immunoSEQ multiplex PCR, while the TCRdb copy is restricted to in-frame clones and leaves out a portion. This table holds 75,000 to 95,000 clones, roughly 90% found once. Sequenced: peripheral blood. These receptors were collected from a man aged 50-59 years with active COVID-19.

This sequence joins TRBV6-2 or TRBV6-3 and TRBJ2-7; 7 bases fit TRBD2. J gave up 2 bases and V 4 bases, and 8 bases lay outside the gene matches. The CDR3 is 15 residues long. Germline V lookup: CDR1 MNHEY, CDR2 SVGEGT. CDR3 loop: CASSLGRGLTYEQYF. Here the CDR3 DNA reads TGTGCCAGCAGTTTGGGGCGGGGGTTAACCTACGAGCAGTACTTC.

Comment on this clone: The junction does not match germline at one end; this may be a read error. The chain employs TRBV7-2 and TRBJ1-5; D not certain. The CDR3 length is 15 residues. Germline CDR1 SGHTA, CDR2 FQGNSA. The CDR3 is CASSLGPPGRAGLEF. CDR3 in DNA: TGTGCCAGCAGCTTAGGCCCCCCGGGGAGGGCGGGTTTAGAATTT.

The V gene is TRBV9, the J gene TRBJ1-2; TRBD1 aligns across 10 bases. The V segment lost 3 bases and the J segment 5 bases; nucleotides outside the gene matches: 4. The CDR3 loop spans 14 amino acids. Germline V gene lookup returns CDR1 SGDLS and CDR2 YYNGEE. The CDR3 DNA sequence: TGTGCCAGCAGCGGGGGGACAGGGGCTTATGGCTACACCTTC. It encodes CASSGGTGAYGYTF. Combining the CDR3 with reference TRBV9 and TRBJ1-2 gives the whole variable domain DSGVTQTPKHLITATGQRVTLRCSPRSGDLSVYWYQQSLDQGLQFLIQYYNGEERAKGNILERFSAQQFPDLHSELNLSSLELGDSALYFCASSGGTGAYGYTFGSGTRLTVV.

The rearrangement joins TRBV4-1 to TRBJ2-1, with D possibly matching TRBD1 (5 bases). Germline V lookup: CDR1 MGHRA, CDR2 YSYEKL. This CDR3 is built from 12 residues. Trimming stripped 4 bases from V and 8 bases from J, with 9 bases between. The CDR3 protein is CASSRKGYEQFF. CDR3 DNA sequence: TGCGCCAGCAGCCGGAAGGGGTATGAGCAGTTCTTC.

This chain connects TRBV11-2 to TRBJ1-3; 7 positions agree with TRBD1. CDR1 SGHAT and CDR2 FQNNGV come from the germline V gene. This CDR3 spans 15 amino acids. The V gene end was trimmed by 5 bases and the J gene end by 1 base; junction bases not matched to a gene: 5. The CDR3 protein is CASSIRQGSGNTIYF. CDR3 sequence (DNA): TGTGCCAGCAGCATTAGACAGGGATCTGGAAACACCATATATTTT.

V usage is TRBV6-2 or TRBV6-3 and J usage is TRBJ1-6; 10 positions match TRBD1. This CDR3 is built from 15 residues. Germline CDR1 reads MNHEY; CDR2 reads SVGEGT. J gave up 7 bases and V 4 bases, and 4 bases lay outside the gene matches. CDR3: CASSSGQGKNSPLHF. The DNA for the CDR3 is TGTGCCAGCAGTTCGGGACAGGGGAAAAATTCACCCCTCCACTTT.

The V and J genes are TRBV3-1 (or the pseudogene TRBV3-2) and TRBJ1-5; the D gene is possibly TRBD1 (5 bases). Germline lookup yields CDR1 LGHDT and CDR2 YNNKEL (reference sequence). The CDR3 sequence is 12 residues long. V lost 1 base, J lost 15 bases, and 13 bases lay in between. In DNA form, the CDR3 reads TGTGCCAGCAGCCAAGGTGACAGTAGGTTGCATTTT. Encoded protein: CASSQGDSRLHF.

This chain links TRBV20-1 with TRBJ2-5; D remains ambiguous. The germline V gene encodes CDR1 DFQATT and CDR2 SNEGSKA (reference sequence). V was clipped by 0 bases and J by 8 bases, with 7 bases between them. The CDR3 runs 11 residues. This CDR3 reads CSARDILTQYF. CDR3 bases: TGCAGTGCTAGAGATATTCTCACCCAGTACTTC.

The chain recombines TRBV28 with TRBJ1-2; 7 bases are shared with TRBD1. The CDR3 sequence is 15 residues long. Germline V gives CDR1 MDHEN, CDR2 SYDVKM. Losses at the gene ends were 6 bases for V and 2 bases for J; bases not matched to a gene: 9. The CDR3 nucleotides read TGTGCCAGCAGCGGGCCAGGGGGTTCAAACTATGGCTACACCTTC. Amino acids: CASSGPGGSNYGYTF.

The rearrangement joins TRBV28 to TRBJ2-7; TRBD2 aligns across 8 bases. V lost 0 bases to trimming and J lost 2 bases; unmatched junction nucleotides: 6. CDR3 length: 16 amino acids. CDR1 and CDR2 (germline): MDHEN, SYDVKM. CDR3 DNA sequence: TGTGCCAGCAGTTTATGGGCGGGGGGACATGCCTACGAGCAGTACTTC. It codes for CASSLWAGGHAYEQYF. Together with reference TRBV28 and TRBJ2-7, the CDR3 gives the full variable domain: DVKVTQSSRYLVKRTGEKVFLECVQDMDHENMFWYRQDPGLGLRLIYFSYDVKMKEKGDIPEGYSVSREKKERFSLILESASTNQTSMYLCASSLWAGGHAYEQYFGPGTRLTVT.

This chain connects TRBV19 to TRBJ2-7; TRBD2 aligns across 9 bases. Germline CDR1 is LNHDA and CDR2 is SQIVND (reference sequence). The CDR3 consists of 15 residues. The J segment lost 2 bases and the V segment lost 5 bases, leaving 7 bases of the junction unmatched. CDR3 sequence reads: CASSASGRHPYEQYF. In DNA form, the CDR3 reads TGTGCCAGTAGTGCAAGCGGGAGGCACCCCTACGAGCAGTACTTC.

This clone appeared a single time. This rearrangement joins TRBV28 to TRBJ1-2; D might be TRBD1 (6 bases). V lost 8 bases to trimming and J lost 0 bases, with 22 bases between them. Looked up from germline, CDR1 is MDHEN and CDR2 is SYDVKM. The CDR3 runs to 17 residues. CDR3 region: CASSTSSGTRTNYGYTF. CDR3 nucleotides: TGTGCCAGCTCTACATCCTCCGGGACAAGAACTAACTATGGCTACACCTTC.

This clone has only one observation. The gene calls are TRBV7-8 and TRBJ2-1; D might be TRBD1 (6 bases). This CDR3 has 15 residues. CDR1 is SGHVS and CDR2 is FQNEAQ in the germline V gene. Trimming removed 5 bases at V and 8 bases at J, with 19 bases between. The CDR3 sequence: CASSPRTGWDDEQFF. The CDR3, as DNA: TGTGCCAGCAGCCCGAGAACAGGGTGGGACGATGAGCAGTTCTTC.

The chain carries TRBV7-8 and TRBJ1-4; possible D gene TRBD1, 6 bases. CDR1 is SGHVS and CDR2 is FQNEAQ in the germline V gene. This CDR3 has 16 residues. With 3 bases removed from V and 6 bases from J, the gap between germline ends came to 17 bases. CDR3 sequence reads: CASSLAVTGLDEKLFF. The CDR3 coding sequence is TGTGCCAGCAGCTTGGCGGTGACAGGACTGGATGAAAAACTGTTTTTT.

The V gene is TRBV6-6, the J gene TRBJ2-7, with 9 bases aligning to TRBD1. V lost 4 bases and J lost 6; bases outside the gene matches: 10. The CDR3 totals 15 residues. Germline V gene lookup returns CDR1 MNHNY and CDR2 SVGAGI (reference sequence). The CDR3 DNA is TGTGCCAGCAGTTCCTCAATCGGGACAGGGATCGAGCAGTACTTC. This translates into CASSSSIGTGIEQYF.

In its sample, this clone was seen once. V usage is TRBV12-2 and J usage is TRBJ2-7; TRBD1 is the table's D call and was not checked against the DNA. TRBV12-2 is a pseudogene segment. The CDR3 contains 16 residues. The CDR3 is CASRLAGQGPSYEQYF. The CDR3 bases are TGTGCAAGTCGCTTAGCCGGACAGGGACCATCCTACGAGCAGTACTTC.

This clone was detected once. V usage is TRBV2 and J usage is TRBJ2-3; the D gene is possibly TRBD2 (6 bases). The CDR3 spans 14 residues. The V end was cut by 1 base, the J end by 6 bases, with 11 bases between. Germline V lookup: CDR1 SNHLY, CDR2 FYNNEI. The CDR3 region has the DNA TGTGCCAGCAGTGAAGATGCAGGGAGGGATACGCAGTATTTT. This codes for CASSEDAGRDTQYF.

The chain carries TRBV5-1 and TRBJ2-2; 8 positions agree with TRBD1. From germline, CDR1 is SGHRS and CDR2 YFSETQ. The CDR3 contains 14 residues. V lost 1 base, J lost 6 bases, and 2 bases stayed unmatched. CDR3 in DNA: TGCGCCAGCAGCTTGCAGGGGGCCCCCGGGGAGCTGTTTTTT. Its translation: CASSLQGAPGELFF.

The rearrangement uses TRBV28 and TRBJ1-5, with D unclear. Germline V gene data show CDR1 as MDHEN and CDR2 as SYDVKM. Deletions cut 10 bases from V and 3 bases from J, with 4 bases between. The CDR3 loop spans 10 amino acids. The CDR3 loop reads CATHNQPQHF. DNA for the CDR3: TGTGCCACCCACAATCAGCCCCAGCATTTT.

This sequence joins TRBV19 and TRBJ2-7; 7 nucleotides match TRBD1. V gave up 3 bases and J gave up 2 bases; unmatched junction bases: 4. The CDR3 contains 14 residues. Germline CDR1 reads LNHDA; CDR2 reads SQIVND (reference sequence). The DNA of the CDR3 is TGTGCCAGTAGTATGGGGACAGTGACCTACGAGCAGTACTTC. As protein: CASSMGTVTYEQYF.

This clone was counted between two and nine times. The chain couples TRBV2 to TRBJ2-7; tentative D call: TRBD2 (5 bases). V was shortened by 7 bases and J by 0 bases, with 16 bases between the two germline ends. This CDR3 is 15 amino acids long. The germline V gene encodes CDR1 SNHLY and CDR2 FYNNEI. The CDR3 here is CASTRDTLASYEQYF. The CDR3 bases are TGTGCCAGCACTCGGGATACCTTGGCCTCCTACGAGCAGTACTTC.

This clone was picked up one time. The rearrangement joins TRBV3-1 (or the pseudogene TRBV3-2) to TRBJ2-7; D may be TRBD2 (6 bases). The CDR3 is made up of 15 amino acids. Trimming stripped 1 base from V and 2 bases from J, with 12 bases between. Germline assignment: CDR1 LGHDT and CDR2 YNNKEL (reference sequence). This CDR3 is CASSQGPGLPYEQYF. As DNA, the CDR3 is TGTGCCAGCAGCCAAGGGCCGGGACTTCCCTACGAGCAGTACTTC.

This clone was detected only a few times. The CDR3 here is CASSQESGGTYNSPLHF. Here the CDR3 DNA reads TGTGCCAGCAGCCAAGAGAGCGGGGGTACCTATAATTCACCCCTCCACTTT. J is TRBJ1-6 and V is TRBV4-2; D may be TRBD1 (5 bases). The V and J ends lost 0 bases and 2 bases respectively, with 11 bases between them. CDR1 and CDR2 (germline): LGHNA, YNFKEQ. The CDR3 sequence is 17 residues long.

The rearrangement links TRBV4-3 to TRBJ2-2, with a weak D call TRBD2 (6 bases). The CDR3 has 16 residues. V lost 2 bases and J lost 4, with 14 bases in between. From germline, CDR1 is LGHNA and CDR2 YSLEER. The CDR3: CASSQYGGYGTGELFF. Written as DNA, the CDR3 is TGCGCCAGCAGCCAATACGGGGGTTATGGCACCGGGGAGCTGTTTTTT.

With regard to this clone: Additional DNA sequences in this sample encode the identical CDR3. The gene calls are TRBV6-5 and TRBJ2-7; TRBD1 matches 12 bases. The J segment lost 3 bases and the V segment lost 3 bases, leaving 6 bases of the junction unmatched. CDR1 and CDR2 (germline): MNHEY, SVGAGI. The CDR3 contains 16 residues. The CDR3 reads CASSYSGTGGFYEQYF. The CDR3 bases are TGTGCCAGCAGTTATTCCGGGACAGGGGGCTTCTACGAGCAGTACTTC.

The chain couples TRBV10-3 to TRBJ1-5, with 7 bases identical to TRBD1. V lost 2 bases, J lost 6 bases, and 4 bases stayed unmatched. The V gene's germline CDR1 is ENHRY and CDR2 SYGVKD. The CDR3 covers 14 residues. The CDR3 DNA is TGTGCCATCAGTGAGAGGGGGCTGTTTCAGCCCCAGCATTTT. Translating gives CAISERGLFQPQHF.